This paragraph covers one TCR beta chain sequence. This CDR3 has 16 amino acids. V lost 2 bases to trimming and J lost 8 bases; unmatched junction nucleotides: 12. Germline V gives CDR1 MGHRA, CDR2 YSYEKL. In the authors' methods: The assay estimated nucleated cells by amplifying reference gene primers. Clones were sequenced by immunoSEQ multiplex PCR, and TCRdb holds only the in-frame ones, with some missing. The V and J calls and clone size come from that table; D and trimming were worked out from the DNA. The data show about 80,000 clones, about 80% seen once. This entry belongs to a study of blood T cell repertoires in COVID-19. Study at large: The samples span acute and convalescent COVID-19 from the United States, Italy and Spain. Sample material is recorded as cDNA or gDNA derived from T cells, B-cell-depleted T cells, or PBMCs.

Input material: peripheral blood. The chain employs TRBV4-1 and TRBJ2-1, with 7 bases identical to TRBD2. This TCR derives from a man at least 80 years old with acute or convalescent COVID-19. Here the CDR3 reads CASSQILTGGGDEQFF. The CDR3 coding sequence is TGCGCCAGCAGCCAAATTCTGACGGGCGGGGGTGATGAGCAGTTCTTC.